The TCR beta chain described here comes from a study of T cells in localized non-small cell lung cancer. The data were produced by immunoSEQ multiplex PCR, yet TCRdb's version contains in-frame clones alone and is incomplete. The repertoire holds tens of thousands of clones, with roughly 88% as singletons. The CDR3 extends over 14 amino acids. With 3 bases clipped from V and 6 bases from J, the junction kept 3 bases outside the gene matches. The germline gives CDR1 MRHNA, CDR2 SNTAGT. The TCR comes from a woman aged 35 to 70 with stage III lung adenocarcinoma. The rearrangement joins TRBV6-4 to TRBJ2-1, with 9 bases fitting TRBD2. The sequences come from peripheral blood mononuclear cells, collected before any cancer treatment. CDR3 in DNA: TGTGCCAGCAGTGATGGTAGCGGGAGCAATGAGCAGTTCTTC. Translated, it gives CASSDGSGSNEQFF.